This T cell receptor beta chain was identified in a study of lymphopenia after photon versus proton radiotherapy. Study-level results: Authors raise, but do not show, better survival with proton therapy.

Sequencing was performed with immunoSEQ multiplex PCR; in TCRdb, only in-frame clones are kept and a portion is missing. In the table there are around 150,000 clones, roughly nine tenths of which are singletons. The CDR3 covers 13 residues. Trimming left V 2 bases short and J 1 base short, with 8 bases between. Germline V gives CDR1 GTSNPN, CDR2 SVGIG (reference sequence). About this clone itself: The antigen remains unidentified.

Sequences were derived from peripheral blood, sampled from a patient treated with photon-based radiotherapy. The chain recombines TRBV30 with TRBJ1-1; D remains unclear. The sequence was obtained from a man aged 50 to 59 with gastric cancer. The CDR3 loop is CAWSTQPNTEAFF. The DNA for the CDR3 is TGTGCCTGGAGTACTCAGCCGAACACTGAAGCTTTCTTT. Full variable domain (remainder filled in from reference TRBV30 and TRBJ1-1): SQTIHQWPATLVQPVGSPLSLECTVEGTSNPNLYWYRQAAGRGLQLLFYSVGIGQISSEVPQNLSASRPQDRQFILSSKKLLLSDSGFYLCAWSTQPNTEAFFGQGTRLTVV.